The next 29 T cell receptor beta chains were all read from a single sample in a study of cytomegalovirus exposure and HLA in healthy donors. PCR primers comprised 60 Vbeta and 13 Jbeta primers. Profiling relied on immunoSEQ multiplex PCR, and the TCRdb table lists in-frame clones only, not all of them. The sample yields 140,000 to 150,000 clones, approximately 57% seen once. What was sequenced was PBMCs. The receptor set was obtained from a male donor in good health and CMV-seronegative.

The chain joins TRBV14 to TRBJ1-3; the match to TRBD1 covers 8 bases. V lost 4 bases and J lost 4; bases outside the gene matches: 6. The germline gives CDR1 SGHDN, CDR2 FVKESK. The CDR3 loop spans 15 amino acids. CDR3 sequence (DNA): TGTGCCAGCAGCCCAGACAGGGGCCGGGGAAACACCATATATTTT. Protein: CASSPDRGRGNTIYF.

This chain uses TRBV29-1 with TRBJ1-4; TRBD1 agrees at 10 bases. Germline CDR1 SQVTM, CDR2 ANQGSEA. The CDR3 runs 16 residues. V was pared by 7 bases and J by 2 bases, with 10 bases of the junction left unmatched. The CDR3 nucleotides are TGCAGCGCCCGGACAGGGGGATCTAGGACTAATGAAAAACTGTTTTTT. Amino acids: CSARTGGSRTNEKLFF.

This chain connects TRBV5-6 to TRBJ1-4, with 8 bases fitting TRBD1. The CDR3 length is 15 residues. Germline V gene data show CDR1 as SGHDT and CDR2 as YYEEEE. The trim removed 4 bases at V and 4 bases at J, leaving 6 bases unmatched. The CDR3, as DNA: TGTGCCAGCAGCAGACAGGGGCTTATTAATGAAAAACTGTTTTTT. As protein: CASSRQGLINEKLFF.

V gene TRBV6-6 combines with J gene TRBJ2-1; perhaps TRBD2 as D (6 bases). The CDR3 runs 15 residues. The germline CDR1 and CDR2 sequences are MNHNY and SVGAGI (reference sequence). V gave up 2 bases and J gave up 1 base, with 9 bases separating them. The chain's CDR3 is CASSYTSPSYNEQFF. The CDR3 bases are TGTGCCAGCAGTTACACTAGCCCTTCCTACAATGAGCAGTTCTTC.

The CDR3 nucleotides read TGTGCCAGCAAGTGGTCAGGGGACAATCAGCCCCAGCATTTT. Amino acids: CASKWSGDNQPQHF. This chain connects TRBV6-1 to TRBJ1-5; TRBD1 is a possible D gene (6 bases). Deletions cut 7 bases from V and 3 bases from J, with 13 bases between. CDR1 and CDR2 (germline): MNHNS, SASEGT. CDR3 length: 14 amino acids.

The V gene is TRBV21-1, the J gene TRBJ2-2; the D call in the table, TRBD1, was not verified against the DNA. TRBV21-1 is reported as a pseudogene. The CDR3 consists of 14 residues. The CDR3 loop reads CASSNRGRTGELFF. Written as DNA, the CDR3 is TGTGCCAGCAGCAACAGGGGGCGCACCGGGGAGCTGTTTTTT.

The rearrangement uses TRBV5-4 and TRBJ1-6; TRBD1 aligns across 8 bases. Per the germline V gene, CDR1 is SGHNT and CDR2 is YYREEE (reference sequence). The CDR3 covers 16 residues. J gave up 7 bases and V 0 bases, and 6 bases lay outside the gene matches. CDR3 nucleotides: TGTGCCAGCAGCTTGGCCTTAGGACAGGGCAATTCACCCCTCCACTTT. It yields the protein CASSLALGQGNSPLHF.

This chain connects TRBV10-2 to TRBJ1-1, with D perhaps TRBD1 (6 bases). Germline V gives CDR1 WSHSY, CDR2 SAAADI. The germline V and J ends were trimmed by 11 bases and 1 base, with 14 bases remaining between them. The CDR3 consists of 13 residues. CDR3 amino acids: CASTGHPNTEAFF. CDR3 nucleotides: TGCGCCTCAACGGGACACCCGAACACTGAAGCTTTCTTT.

The chain's CDR3 is CASSPAGDNQPQHF. CDR3 nucleotides: TGTGCCAGCAGCCCGGCCGGGGACAATCAGCCCCAGCATTTT. The J gene is TRBJ1-5, the V gene TRBV7-6; D is unresolved. The CDR3 has 14 residues. The germline V gene encodes CDR1 SGHVS and CDR2 FNYEAQ. V lost 5 bases to trimming and J lost 3 bases, with 11 bases between them. The full variable domain, with the rest looked up from reference TRBV7-6 and TRBJ1-5, is GAGVSQSPRYKVTKRGQDVALRCDPISGHVSLYWYRQALGQGPEFLTYFNYEAQQDKSGLPNDRFSAERPEGSISTLTIQRTEQRDSAMYRCASSPAGDNQPQHFGDGTRLSIL.

This clone has a handful of counts. The chain employs TRBV12-5 and TRBJ2-7; 8 positions agree with TRBD2. Trimming took 2 bases from V and 4 from J; bases not matched to a gene: 4. CDR3 length: 14 residues. CDR1 and CDR2 from the germline V gene are LGHNT and FRNRAP. Here the CDR3 reads CASGLTGGQYEQYF. The CDR3 nucleotides are TGTGCTAGTGGTTTGACGGGGGGGCAGTACGAGCAGTACTTC.

V usage is TRBV10-1 and J usage is TRBJ2-1, with TRBD2 matching 9 bases. Germline trimming cut 2 bases from V and 6 bases from J; bases unmatched to any gene: 2. CDR1 WNHNN and CDR2 SYGVQD come from the germline V gene (reference sequence). The CDR3 totals 14 residues. CDR3 residues: CASSEDSGGNEQFF. CDR3 bases: TGCGCCAGCAGTGAGGATAGCGGGGGCAATGAGCAGTTCTTC.

This rearrangement joins TRBV12-5 to TRBJ2-7; D gene unclear. Germline loops: CDR1 LGHNT, CDR2 FRNRAP. V was trimmed by 0 bases and J by 0 bases, leaving 12 bases between them. The CDR3 covers 16 residues. The CDR3 DNA is TGTGCTAGTGGTTTGGTATGGGCAGATAGCTCCTACGAGCAGTACTTC. Protein sequence: CASGLVWADSSYEQYF.

The genes are TRBV7-6 and TRBJ1-2; TRBD1 matches 8 bases. With 6 bases clipped from V and 4 bases from J, the junction kept 4 bases outside the gene matches. The CDR3 is 13 amino acids. The germline gives CDR1 SGHVS, CDR2 FNYEAQ. The CDR3 region has the DNA TGTGCCAGCAGTCCAGGGGGCGCCTATGGCTACACCTTC. Translation: CASSPGGAYGYTF.

Only a few counts were recorded for this clone. The chain links TRBV7-9 to TRBJ2-7; a possible D gene is TRBD1 (5 bases). V lost 5 bases and J 0 bases, leaving 14 bases between the germline ends. The CDR3 loop spans 15 amino acids. Germline CDR1 SEHNR, CDR2 FQNEAQ (reference sequence). The CDR3 region is CASSLGAGISYEQYF. As DNA, the CDR3 is TGTGCCAGCAGCCTAGGGGCAGGGATCTCCTACGAGCAGTACTTC.

CDR3 residues: CASSGTSSSYEQYF. CDR3 DNA sequence: TGTGCCAGCAGTGGGACTAGCTCCTCCTACGAGCAGTACTTC. This sequence joins TRBV9 and TRBJ2-7, with 9 bases fitting TRBD2. There are 14 residues in the CDR3. J gave up 0 bases and V 5 bases, and 3 bases lay outside the gene matches. The germline V gene has CDR1 SGDLS and CDR2 YYNGEE. Based on the CDR3 plus reference TRBV9 and TRBJ2-7, the full variable domain is DSGVTQTPKHLITATGQRVTLRCSPRSGDLSVYWYQQSLDQGLQFLIQYYNGEERAKGNILERFSAQQFPDLHSELNLSSLELGDSALYFCASSGTSSSYEQYFGPGTRLTVT.

Only a few counts were recorded for this clone. The V and J genes are TRBV7-2 and TRBJ2-7; 10 bases are a match to TRBD2. With V trimmed by 6 bases and J by 3 bases, 11 bases remained unmatched. Germline CDR1 reads SGHTA; CDR2 reads FQGNSA. This CDR3 contains 16 residues. The CDR3 nucleotides are TGTGCCAGCAGTGGAACGGTCGTAGCGGGGGGCTACGAGCAGTACTTC. This codes for CASSGTVVAGGYEQYF.

The J gene is TRBJ2-1, the V gene TRBV7-3, with TRBD2 matching 8 bases. The CDR3 is 18 amino acids. Per germline, CDR1 SGHTA and CDR2 FQGTGA. V was clipped by 6 bases and J by 4 bases; unmatched bases: 17. The CDR3 DNA follows: TGTGCCAGCAGTCCGAGTTCGATCGGGGGGGCCTATTACAATGAGCAGTTCTTC. It translates to CASSPSSIGGAYYNEQFF. The full variable domain, in which reference TRBV7-3 and TRBJ2-1 provide the parts outside the CDR3, is GAGVSQTPSNKVTEKGKYVELRCDPISGHTALYWYRQSLGQGPEFLIYFQGTGAADDSGLPNDRFFAVRPEGSVSTLKIQRTERGDSAVYLCASSPSSIGGAYYNEQFFGPGTRLTVL.

This clone appeared a few times. This chain links TRBV6-4 with TRBJ2-3; 8 bases agree with TRBD2. Germline V gene sequence: CDR1 MRHNA, CDR2 SNTAGT. The CDR3 extends over 15 amino acids. Trimming at V came to 2 bases and at J to 2 bases, leaving 3 bases not matched to a gene. The CDR3 DNA is TGTGCCAGCAGTGACAGCGGGGGTTACACAGATACGCAGTATTTT. It specifies CASSDSGGYTDTQYF.

The rearrangement links TRBV2 to TRBJ1-5; 7 positions agree with TRBD1. Trimming at V came to 2 bases and at J to 5 bases, leaving 3 bases not matched to a gene. The germline CDR1 and CDR2 sequences are SNHLY and FYNNEI. This CDR3 comprises 14 residues. For the CDR3, the DNA is TGTGCCAGCAGTGAATGGGACAGTGATCAGCCCCAGCATTTT. This gives the protein CASSEWDSDQPQHF.

The table lists this clone with a count of one. The chain is built from TRBV7-9 and TRBJ2-4; D might be TRBD2 (6 bases). In germline, CDR1 is SEHNR, CDR2 FQNEAQ (reference sequence). The CDR3 is 17 amino acids. V lost 8 bases, J lost 0 bases, and 20 bases lay in between. The CDR3 DNA reads TGTGCCAGCGCCGAGGTTGGCGGGGATTTAGCCAAAAACATTCAGTACTTC. Translation: CASAEVGGDLAKNIQYF. Based on the CDR3 plus reference TRBV7-9 and TRBJ2-4, the full variable domain is DTGVSQNPRHKITKRGQNVTFRCDPISEHNRLYWYRQTLGQGPEFLTYFQNEAQLEKSRLLSDRFSAERPKGSFSTLEIQRTEQGDSAMYLCASAEVGGDLAKNIQYFGAGTRLSVL.

This clone has only a few counts. V and J are TRBV2 and TRBJ1-5; the D gene is possibly TRBD1 (5 bases). The CDR3 contains 15 residues. Germline CDR1 SNHLY, CDR2 FYNNEI. Trimming pared 4 bases from V and 0 bases from J, leaving 10 bases between. The CDR3 loop reads CASSALTDSNQPQHF. CDR3 in DNA: TGTGCCAGCAGTGCCCTGACAGATAGCAATCAGCCCCAGCATTTT.

V gene TRBV27 combines with J gene TRBJ1-5, with TRBD1 as a possible D gene (5 bases). This CDR3 comprises 14 residues. Germline V gene data show CDR1 as MNHEY and CDR2 as SMNVEV (reference sequence). Trimming left V 3 bases short and J 7 bases short, with 13 bases between. In nucleotides, the CDR3 is TGTGCCAGCAGTTTTAGTCAGGGAACCCAGCCCCAGCATTTT. Translating gives CASSFSQGTQPQHF.

The chain carries TRBV12-5 and TRBJ2-5, with D unresolved. The CDR3 consists of 11 residues. V dropped 6 bases and J dropped 4 bases, with 6 bases sitting between them. Germline V lookup: CDR1 LGHNT, CDR2 FRNRAP. The CDR3 region has the DNA TGTGCTAGTGGCCCGTTAGAGACCCAGTACTTC. Its protein product is CASGPLETQYF.

This clone was detected a few times. This sequence joins TRBV19 and TRBJ2-2; possibly TRBD1 for D (5 bases). This CDR3 is built from 15 residues. Trimming pared 7 bases from V and 0 bases from J, leaving 12 bases between. The germline CDR1 and CDR2 sequences are LNHDA and SQIVND (reference sequence). CDR3 nucleotides: TGTGCCAGTAAAAAAACGACAGCGAACACCGGGGAGCTGTTTTTT. Translation gives CASKKTTANTGELFF.

The chain is built from TRBV19 and TRBJ2-2; possible D gene TRBD2, 6 bases. CDR1 is LNHDA and CDR2 is SQIVND in the germline V gene (reference sequence). This CDR3 has 16 residues. V lost 6 bases to trimming and J lost 6 bases, with 20 bases between them. The CDR3 reads CASRSAGNIWAGELFF. The DNA for the CDR3 is TGTGCCAGTAGGTCAGCGGGCAACATATGGGCCGGGGAGCTGTTTTTT.

This clone was seen a single time. This chain uses TRBV7-3 with TRBJ1-2; 7 nucleotides match TRBD1. The CDR3 totals 14 residues. The V gene end was trimmed by 4 bases and the J gene end by 3 bases; junction bases not matched to a gene: 5. CDR1 SGHTA and CDR2 FQGTGA come from the germline V gene. The CDR3 nucleotides are TGTGCCAGCAGCTCGCACAGGGGCGACTATGGCTACACCTTC. Amino acids: CASSSHRGDYGYTF. The full variable domain, in which reference TRBV7-3 and TRBJ1-2 provide the parts outside the CDR3, is GAGVSQTPSNKVTEKGKYVELRCDPISGHTALYWYRQSLGQGPEFLIYFQGTGAADDSGLPNDRFFAVRPEGSVSTLKIQRTERGDSAVYLCASSSHRGDYGYTFGSGTRLTVV.

The rearrangement links TRBV9 to TRBJ2-5, with 8 bases lining up with TRBD1. The length of the CDR3 is 16 residues. Looked up from germline, CDR1 is SGDLS and CDR2 is YYNGEE. Trimming removed 0 bases from V and 11 bases from J; junction bases left unmatched: 15. Here the CDR3 reads CASSVAGPGTGGRQYF. In nucleotides, the CDR3 is TGTGCCAGCAGCGTAGCAGGACCCGGGACAGGAGGGCGGCAGTACTTC.

CDR3 DNA: TGTGCCAGCAGTTACGCAGGTCGGCGCACCGGGGAGCTGTTTTTT. Its protein is CASSYAGRRTGELFF. The chain recombines TRBV6-5 with TRBJ2-2, with D hard to call. CDR3 length: 15 residues. The V end was cut by 2 bases, the J end by 4 bases, with 11 bases between. Germline assignment: CDR1 MNHEY and CDR2 SVGAGI.

The genes are TRBV30 and TRBJ2-3, with TRBD1 identical over 7 bases. This CDR3 region has 13 residues. Germline V gene sequence: CDR1 GTSNPN, CDR2 SVGIG (reference sequence). J lost 6 bases, V lost 3 bases, and 6 bases had no gene match. The CDR3 loop is CAWRDRPGDTQYF. In nucleotides, the CDR3 is TGTGCCTGGAGGGACAGGCCCGGTGATACGCAGTATTTT.